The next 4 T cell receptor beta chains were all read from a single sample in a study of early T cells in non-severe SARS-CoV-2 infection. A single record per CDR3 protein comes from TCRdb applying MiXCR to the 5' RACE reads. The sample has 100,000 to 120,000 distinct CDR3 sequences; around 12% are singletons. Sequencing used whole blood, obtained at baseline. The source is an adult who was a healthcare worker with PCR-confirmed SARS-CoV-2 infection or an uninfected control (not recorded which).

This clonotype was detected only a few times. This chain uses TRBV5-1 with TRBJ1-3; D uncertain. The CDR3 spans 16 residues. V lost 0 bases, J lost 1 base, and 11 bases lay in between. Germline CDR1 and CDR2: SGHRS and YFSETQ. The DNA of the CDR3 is TGCGCCAGCAGCTTGGCCGGGTTAGGGTCTGGAAACACCATATATTTT. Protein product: CASSLAGLGSGNTIYF.

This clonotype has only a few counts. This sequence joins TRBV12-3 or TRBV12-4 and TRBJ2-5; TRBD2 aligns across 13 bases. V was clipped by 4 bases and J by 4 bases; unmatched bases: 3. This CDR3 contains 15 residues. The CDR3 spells CASSSTSGGTETQYF. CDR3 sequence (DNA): TGTGCCAGCAGTTCGACTAGCGGGGGGACAGAGACCCAGTACTTC.

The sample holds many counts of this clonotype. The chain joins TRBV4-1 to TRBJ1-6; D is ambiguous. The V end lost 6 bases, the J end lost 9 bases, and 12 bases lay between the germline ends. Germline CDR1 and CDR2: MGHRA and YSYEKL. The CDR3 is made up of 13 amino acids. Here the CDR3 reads CASRESISSPLHF. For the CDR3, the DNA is TGCGCCAGCAGAGAGAGTATTAGTTCACCCCTCCACTTT.

CDR3 DNA sequence: TGTGCCAGCAGCTACTCCGCCACCGGGGAGCTGTTTTTT. Its translation: CASSYSATGELFF. The gene calls are TRBV7-3 and TRBJ2-2; D gene unclear. The CDR3 contains 13 residues. Germline V gene data show CDR1 as SGHTA and CDR2 as FQGTGA. Trimming stripped 4 bases from V and 4 bases from J, with 7 bases between.